What follows are 27 T cell receptor beta chains derived from one specimen sequenced in a study of shared clonotypes between healthy human individuals. Libraries were prepared by immunoSEQ multiplex PCR; TCRdb keeps only in-frame clonotypes and omits some of them. The sample contains 200,000 to 250,000 clones, approximately 65% of which appear only once. The sample was memory CD4+ T cells sorted from blood. The subset was: CD45RA-negative fraction. These receptors were collected from a young man in good health.

This clone was seen more than once but under ten times. The genes are TRBV2 and TRBJ2-3; 10 positions match TRBD1. The CDR3 covers 15 residues. The V gene end was trimmed by 6 bases and the J gene end by 0 bases; junction bases not matched to a gene: 3. Germline V lookup: CDR1 SNHLY, CDR2 FYNNEI. CDR3 sequence: CASRTGGLSTDTQYF. CDR3 coding DNA: TGTGCCAGCAGGACAGGGGGCCTTAGCACAGATACGCAGTATTTT.

The chain is built from TRBV11-2 and TRBJ2-2; D may match TRBD1 or TRBD2 (5 bases each). V lost 1 base and J lost 4, with 7 bases in between. The germline V gene has CDR1 SGHAT and CDR2 FQNNGV. CDR3 size: 14 residues. CDR3 sequence (DNA): TGTGCCAGCAGCTTAGCCGGGACCACCGGGGAGCTGTTTTTT. Encoded protein: CASSLAGTTGELFF. Complete variable domain (other parts from reference TRBV11-2 and TRBJ2-2): EAGVAQSPRYKIIEKRQSVAFWCNPISGHATLYWYQQILGQGPKLLIQFQNNGVVDDSQLPKDRFSAERLKGVDSTLKIQPAKLEDSAVYLCASSLAGTTGELFFGEGSRLTVL.

This clone came up a few times. The V call is TRBV5-4, the J call TRBJ2-7, with 8 bases matching TRBD2. This CDR3 is 15 amino acids long. The germline V gene has CDR1 SGHNT and CDR2 YYREEE (reference sequence). V shed 4 bases, J shed 3 bases, and the junction held 9 bases outside the gene matches. CDR3 residues: CASSRGTRGNYEQYF. CDR3 DNA: TGTGCCAGCAGCCGAGGGACTAGAGGGAACTACGAGCAGTACTTC.

This clone was detected a few times. The chain links TRBV7-2 to TRBJ2-7, with a possible D match to TRBD1 (6 bases). The CDR3 is 15 amino acids. Between the trimmed V and J ends, which lost 5 bases and 6 bases, there was a span of 20 bases. Germline-derived CDR1 and CDR2 are SGHTA and FQGNSA. The CDR3 DNA sequence: TGTGCCAGCAGCGCTGCAGGGGCCCTCCTAGGCGAGCAGTACTTC. Translation: CASSAAGALLGEQYF. Full variable domain (outside the CDR3, taken from reference TRBV7-2 and TRBJ2-7): GAGVSQSPSNKVTEKGKDVELRCDPISGHTALYWYRQSLGQGLEFLIYFQGNSAPDKSGLPSDRFSAERTGGSVSTLTIQRTQQEDSAVYLCASSAAGALLGEQYFGPGTRLTVT.

The gene calls are TRBV2 and TRBJ2-7; weak D call: TRBD1 (6 bases). The CDR3 length is 15 residues. Trimming removed 3 bases at V and 0 bases at J, with 12 bases between. Germline CDR1 and CDR2: SNHLY and FYNNEI. The CDR3 sequence: CASSDWGRSSYEQYF. The DNA of the CDR3 is TGTGCCAGCAGTGACTGGGGGCGAAGCTCCTACGAGCAGTACTTC.

The J gene is TRBJ2-1, the V gene TRBV18, with a possible D match to TRBD2 (5 bases). The germline V gene has CDR1 KGHSH and CDR2 LQKENI. The CDR3 runs to 13 residues. V gave up 3 bases and J gave up 9 bases, with 12 bases separating them. The CDR3 DNA reads as TGTGCCAGCTCACCGGACGGAGGAGGTGAGCAGTTCTTC. Protein: CASSPDGGGEQFF. Complete variable domain (other parts from reference TRBV18 and TRBJ2-1): NAGVMQNPRHLVRRRGQEARLRCSPMKGHSHVYWYRQLPEEGLKFMVYLQKENIIDESGMPKERFSAEFPKEGPSILRIQQVVRGDSAAYFCASSPDGGGEQFFGPGTRLTVL.

This chain uses TRBV6-5 with TRBJ2-5; TRBD1 matches 10 bases. CDR3 size: 15 residues. The J segment lost 6 bases and the V segment lost 3 bases, leaving 7 bases of the junction unmatched. Germline V CDR1 and CDR2: MNHEY, SVGAGI. The CDR3 DNA follows: TGTGCCAGCAGTTATTCGGACAGGGGGGTGCAGACCCAGTACTTC. Its translation is CASSYSDRGVQTQYF.

The chain combines TRBV4-2 with TRBJ2-2; 8 bases match TRBD1. Germline V CDR1 and CDR2: LGHNA, YNFKEQ. V lost 3 bases and J lost 0; bases outside the gene matches: 3. The CDR3 spans 16 residues. In nucleotides, the CDR3 is TGTGCCAGCAGCCAGGGACAGGTCTCGAACACCGGGGAGCTGTTTTTT. Its translation is CASSQGQVSNTGELFF.

The chain employs TRBV7-2 and TRBJ2-7; 12 bases align to TRBD2. After removal of 0 bases from V and 3 bases from J, the junction contained 15 bases not matched to a gene. This CDR3 has 20 residues. The germline gives CDR1 SGHTA, CDR2 FQGNSA. The CDR3 region has the DNA TGTGCCAGCAGCTTAGCGCAGACTAGCGGGAGAGGGGGGCGGGGCTACGAGCAGTACTTC. It translates to CASSLAQTSGRGGRGYEQYF. Supplemented by reference TRBV7-2 and TRBJ2-7, the full variable domain reads GAGVSQSPSNKVTEKGKDVELRCDPISGHTALYWYRQSLGQGLEFLIYFQGNSAPDKSGLPSDRFSAERTGGSVSTLTIQRTQQEDSAVYLCASSLAQTSGRGGRGYEQYFGPGTRLTVT.

The V and J genes are TRBV27 and TRBJ2-7, with TRBD1 matching 10 bases. The CDR3 runs 15 residues. J was trimmed by 0 bases and V by 5 bases; bases with no gene match: 4. Germline CDR1 reads MNHEY; CDR2 reads SMNVEV (reference sequence). CDR3 coding DNA: TGTGCCAGCAGTCGGACAGGGGGTTTCTCCTACGAGCAGTACTTC. Residues: CASSRTGGFSYEQYF.

V usage is TRBV6-1 and J usage is TRBJ2-1; D assignment may be TRBD1 or TRBD2 (5 bases each). Germline assignment: CDR1 MNHNS and CDR2 SASEGT. The CDR3 extends over 13 amino acids. With 7 bases removed from V and 4 bases from J, the gap between germline ends came to 11 bases. The CDR3 region is CASTLGPYNEQFF. CDR3 nucleotides: TGTGCCAGCACCCTGGGACCTTACAATGAGCAGTTCTTC.

This sequence joins TRBV19 and TRBJ1-4; D remains ambiguous. The CDR3 length is 16 residues. V shed 4 bases and J shed 0 bases, with 12 bases lying between them. Germline loops: CDR1 LNHDA, CDR2 SQIVND (reference sequence). Here the CDR3 reads CASSTQAASTNEKLFF. DNA for the CDR3: TGTGCCAGTAGTACTCAAGCGGCCTCAACTAATGAAAAACTGTTTTTT.

V and J are TRBV19 and TRBJ2-1; D possibly corresponds to TRBD2 (7 bases). The V and J ends lost 6 bases and 9 bases respectively, with 15 bases between them. The CDR3 length is 13 residues. Germline V gene lookup returns CDR1 LNHDA and CDR2 SQIVND (reference sequence). This CDR3 is CASSIQGRGEQFF. As DNA, the CDR3 is TGTGCCAGTAGCATTCAGGGGAGGGGTGAGCAGTTCTTC.

The genes are TRBV6-1 and TRBJ2-3; TRBD1 matches 12 bases. This CDR3 region has 15 residues. Germline-derived CDR1 and CDR2 are MNHNS and SASEGT. J lost 4 bases, V lost 6 bases, and 5 bases had no gene match. As DNA, the CDR3 is TGTGCCAGCAGCCCCGGGACAGGGGGCCCAGATACGCAGTATTTT. Encoded protein: CASSPGTGGPDTQYF.

This clone appeared a few times. The chain recombines TRBV7-6 with TRBJ2-2; TRBD2 matches 11 bases. There are 16 residues in the CDR3. From germline, CDR1 is SGHVS and CDR2 FNYEAQ. J gave up 7 bases and V 5 bases, and 9 bases lay outside the gene matches. The CDR3 loop reads CASSLSGRALSGELFF. CDR3 DNA sequence: TGTGCCAGCAGCCTTAGCGGGAGGGCCTTAAGCGGGGAGCTGTTTTTT. The variable domain in full, completed from reference TRBV7-6 and TRBJ2-2, reads GAGVSQSPRYKVTKRGQDVALRCDPISGHVSLYWYRQALGQGPEFLTYFNYEAQQDKSGLPNDRFSAERPEGSISTLTIQRTEQRDSAMYRCASSLSGRALSGELFFGEGSRLTVL.

As for this clone: The sample has other DNA sequences that encode this CDR3 too. The CDR3 nucleotides are TGTGCCAGCAGTTACTTGGACAGTAATGAAAAACTGTTTTTT. The encoded protein is CASSYLDSNEKLFF. The chain joins TRBV6-6 to TRBJ1-4, with a possible D match to TRBD1 (6 bases). The CDR3 has 14 residues. Germline V gene data show CDR1 as MNHNY and CDR2 as SVGAGI (reference sequence). The V and J ends lost 1 base and 4 bases respectively, with 7 bases between them.

This clone was seen more than once but under ten times. V and J are TRBV5-1 and TRBJ1-5; possibly TRBD1 for D (6 bases). Germline assignment: CDR1 SGHRS and CDR2 YFSETQ. Between the trimmed V and J ends, which lost 4 bases and 5 bases, there was a span of 16 bases. The CDR3 spans 15 residues. CDR3 bases: TGCGCCAGCAGCCGATCGGGGGCTGGAGATCAGCCCCAGCATTTT. Encoded protein: CASSRSGAGDQPQHF.

The rearrangement links TRBV5-1 to TRBJ1-1; 7 bases fit TRBD1. The CDR3 runs 14 residues. The germline V gene encodes CDR1 SGHRS and CDR2 YFSETQ. The J segment lost 1 base and the V segment lost 2 bases, leaving 2 bases of the junction unmatched. The CDR3 spells CASSFSGGNTEAFF. In DNA, the CDR3 is TGCGCCAGCAGCTTCTCAGGGGGGAACACTGAAGCTTTCTTT.

The V gene is TRBV5-4, the J gene TRBJ2-7; D unclear. The germline CDR1 and CDR2 sequences are SGHNT and YYREEE (reference sequence). Trimming stripped 4 bases from V and 9 bases from J, with 14 bases between. The CDR3 covers 12 residues. In DNA, the CDR3 is TGTGCCAGCAGCCAGATCTCTCTCGGGCAGTACTTC. This codes for CASSQISLGQYF.

V usage is TRBV21-1 and J usage is TRBJ2-1; the table calls TRBD2, which could not be checked here. TRBV21-1 is listed as a pseudogene. This CDR3 is built from 17 residues. CDR3 bases: TGTGCCAGCAGCAAACGACTAGCGGGATATCGCTACAATGAGCAGTTCTTC. Translated: CASSKRLAGYRYNEQFF.

This sequence joins TRBV10-3 and TRBJ2-2, with D possibly TRBD1 on 5 matching bases. In germline, CDR1 is ENHRY, CDR2 SYGVKD. The CDR3 covers 16 residues. Between the trimmed V and J ends, which lost 4 bases and 2 bases, there was a span of 14 bases. CDR3 sequence reads: CAISGQRDINTGELFF. The CDR3 DNA reads TGTGCCATCAGTGGACAGCGCGATATCAACACCGGGGAGCTGTTTTTT.

The chain links TRBV7-8 to TRBJ2-7; 13 nucleotides align to TRBD2. The CDR3 has 16 amino acids. Per the germline V gene, CDR1 is SGHVS and CDR2 is FQNEAQ. J gave up 5 bases and V 4 bases, and 8 bases lay outside the gene matches. The CDR3 loop reads CASSSLGTSGNNEQYF. CDR3 coding DNA: TGTGCCAGCAGCTCCCTCGGGACTAGCGGGAATAACGAGCAGTACTTC.

The rearrangement joins TRBV29-1 to TRBJ1-1; D is undetermined. The CDR3 is made up of 18 amino acids. From germline, CDR1 is SQVTM and CDR2 ANQGSEA. Between the trimmed V and J ends, which lost 0 bases and 3 bases, there was a span of 23 bases. The CDR3 coding sequence is TGCAGCGTTGAAGATCCTATTCCCGAGGTTGGGTCATACACTGAAGCTTTCTTT. Residues: CSVEDPIPEVGSYTEAFF.

In this sample, this clone turned up a few times. This CDR3 reads CASSPNTDSYEQYF. For the CDR3, the DNA is TGTGCCAGCAGCCCGAATACAGATAGCTACGAGCAGTACTTC. This chain connects TRBV7-9 to TRBJ2-7; the D is unclear. This CDR3 spans 14 amino acids. In germline, CDR1 is SEHNR, CDR2 FQNEAQ (reference sequence). V was pared by 5 bases and J by 3 bases, with 14 bases between.

In nucleotides, the CDR3 is TGCGCCAGCAGCTATGGGACAAGCTACCAAGAGACCCAGTACTTC. It codes for CASSYGTSYQETQYF. The J gene is TRBJ2-5, the V gene TRBV5-1; TRBD1 might be the D (6 bases). CDR3 size: 15 residues. The ends were cut back, 3 bases at V and 0 bases at J, with 12 bases in the middle. Germline assignment: CDR1 SGHRS and CDR2 YFSETQ.

The gene calls are TRBV11-2 and TRBJ2-7, with 7 bases that match TRBD2. Germline loops: CDR1 SGHAT, CDR2 FQNNGV. CDR3 size: 18 residues. J was trimmed by 1 base and V by 1 base; bases with no gene match: 13. CDR3 amino acids: CASSLVTPTSFESYEQYF. The CDR3, as DNA: TGTGCCAGCAGCTTAGTTACCCCGACTAGCTTCGAATCCTACGAGCAGTACTTC.

The chain employs TRBV7-2 and TRBJ2-4; D is possibly TRBD1 (6 bases). The germline CDR1 and CDR2 sequences are SGHTA and FQGNSA. This CDR3 is built from 15 residues. The germline V and J ends were trimmed by 5 bases and 3 bases, with 14 bases remaining between them. CDR3 coding DNA: TGTGCCAGCAGCAGGGGGTCGAGGGGCAAAAACATTCAGTACTTC. Protein product: CASSRGSRGKNIQYF.